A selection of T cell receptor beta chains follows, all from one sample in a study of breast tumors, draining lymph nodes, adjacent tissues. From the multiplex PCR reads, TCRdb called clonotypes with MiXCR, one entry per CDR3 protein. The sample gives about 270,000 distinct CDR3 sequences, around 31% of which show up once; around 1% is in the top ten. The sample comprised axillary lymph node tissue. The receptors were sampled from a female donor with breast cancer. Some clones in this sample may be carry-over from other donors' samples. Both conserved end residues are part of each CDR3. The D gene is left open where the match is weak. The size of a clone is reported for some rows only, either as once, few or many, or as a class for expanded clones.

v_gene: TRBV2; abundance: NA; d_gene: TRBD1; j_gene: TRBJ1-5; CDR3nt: TGTGCCAGCAGTGTGGGACAGGGTGACTATCGGCCCCAGCACTTT; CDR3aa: CASSVGQGDYRPQHF
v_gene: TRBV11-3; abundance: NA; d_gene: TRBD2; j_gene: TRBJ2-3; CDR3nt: TGTGCCAGCAGCTCCCCGACTAGCGGGAGGGCCGCAGATACGCAGTATTTT; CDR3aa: CASSSPTSGRAADTQYF
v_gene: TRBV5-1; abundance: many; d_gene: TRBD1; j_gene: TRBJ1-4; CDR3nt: TGCGCCAGCAGCTTAGGGCGTAGACAGGGGGAAAAACTGTTTTTT; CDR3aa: CASSLGRRQGEKLFF
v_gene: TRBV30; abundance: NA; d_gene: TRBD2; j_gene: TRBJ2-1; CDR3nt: TGTGCCTGGAGGGTCGGATTGGCTAGCGGGAGTGGGGAGTTCTTC; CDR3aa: CAWRVGLASGSGEFF
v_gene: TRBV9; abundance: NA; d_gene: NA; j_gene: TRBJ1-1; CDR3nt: TGTGCCAGCAGCGTAGAACTCGACATGAACACTGAAGCTTGCTTT; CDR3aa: CASSVELDMNTEACF
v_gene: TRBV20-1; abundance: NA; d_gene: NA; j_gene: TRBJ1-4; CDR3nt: TGCAGTGCCTACCCGGGAGAAAAACTGTTTTTT; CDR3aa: CSAYPGEKLFF
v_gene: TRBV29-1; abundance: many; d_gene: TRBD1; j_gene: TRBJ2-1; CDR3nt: TGCAGCGTGGCTCTTAGGACAGGCTCTCTAGAGCAGTTCTTC; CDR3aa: CSVALRTGSLEQFF
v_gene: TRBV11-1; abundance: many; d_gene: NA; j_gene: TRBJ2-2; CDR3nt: TGTGCCAGCAGCTTACAGGGTCGGACCGGGGAGCTGTTTTTT; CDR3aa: CASSLQGRTGELFF
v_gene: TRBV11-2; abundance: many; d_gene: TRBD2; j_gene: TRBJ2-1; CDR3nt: TGTGCCAGCAGCTCTGAAGCGGGGTCCTACAATGAGCAGTTCTTC; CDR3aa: CASSSEAGSYNEQFF
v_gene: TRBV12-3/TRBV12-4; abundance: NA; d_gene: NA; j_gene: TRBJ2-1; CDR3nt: TGTGCCAGCAGCCTCGGGACCCACAATAATGAGCAGTTCTTC; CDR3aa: CASSLGTHNNEQFF
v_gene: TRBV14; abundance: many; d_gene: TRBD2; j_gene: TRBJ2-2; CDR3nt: TGTGCCAGCAGCTCACTAGCGGGGGACACCGGGGAGCTGTTTTTT; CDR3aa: CASSSLAGDTGELFF
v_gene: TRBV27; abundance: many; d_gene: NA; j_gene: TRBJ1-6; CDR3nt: TGTGCCAGCAGCACGAAAGGATTAAATTCACCCCTCCACTTT; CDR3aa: CASSTKGLNSPLHF
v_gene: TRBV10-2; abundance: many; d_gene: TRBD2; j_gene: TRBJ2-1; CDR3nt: TGCGCCAGCAGACCCGGGACTAGCGGGAGGGCAAATGAGCAGTTCTTC; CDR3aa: CASRPGTSGRANEQFF
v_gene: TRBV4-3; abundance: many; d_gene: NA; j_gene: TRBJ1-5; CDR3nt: TGCGCCAGCAGCCAAGATTGGGGGTCCAATCAGCCCCAGCATTTT; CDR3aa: CASSQDWGSNQPQHF